The rows below give T cell receptor beta chains drawn from one sample of a study of blood T cell repertoires in COVID-19. Some clones are missing from TCRdb's copy, which holds only in-frame ones; the method was immunoSEQ multiplex PCR. The data hold approximately 300,000 clones, with more than 75% observed a single time. Input material: PBMCs or T cells enriched from blood (not recorded which). The receptors shown here come from a man in his sixties who had recovered from COVID-19. Both conserved end residues are part of each CDR3. A D gene is named only where the DNA matches it firmly. The size field is filled for only some rows; it gives once, few, many or a size class.

V	D	size	J	DNA	CDR3
TRBV4-1	TRBD2	.	TRBJ2-7	TGCGCCAGCAGCCAAGACCCTAGCGGGAGAACGGCCTACGAGCAGTACTTC	CASSQDPSGRTAYEQYF
TRBV10-3	TRBD2	.	TRBJ2-1	TGTGCCATCAGGGGGACTAGCGGGACGGGCAACAATGAGCAGTTCTTC	CAIRGTSGTGNNEQFF
TRBV7-9	TRBD1	.	TRBJ2-1	TGTGCCAGCAGCCGTTCGACAGGGGGGAGAAACAATGAGCAGTTCTTC	CASSRSTGGRNNEQFF
TRBV7-9	.	.	TRBJ2-6	TGTGCCGGAGGAGACTCTGGGGCCAACGTCCTGACTTTC	CAGGDSGANVLTF
TRBV7-9	.	.	TRBJ2-2	TGTGCCAGCAGTACTACCGGGGAGCTGTTTTTT	CASSTTGELFF
TRBV5-5	TRBD1	.	TRBJ1-1	TGTGCCAGCAGCTTCTACGACAGGGAAAACACTGAAGCTTTCTTT	CASSFYDRENTEAFF
TRBV4-3	.	once	TRBJ2-2	TGCGCCAGCAGCCAAAGTTCATCTCGGCCAAGCACCATCATTGGGGGGACCGGGGAGCTGTTTTTT	CASSQSSSRPSTIIGGTGELFF
TRBV5-1	.	.	TRBJ2-5	TGCGCCAGCAGCTTGCAACCCAGCCAAGAGACCCAGTACTTC	CASSLQPSQETQYF
TRBV3-1/TRBV3-2	.	.	TRBJ2-2	TGTGCCAGCAGCCTCAAGCCGGTTGGGGGCCCCGGGGAGCTGTTTTTT	CASSLKPVGGPGELFF
TRBV12-5	.	.	TRBJ1-4	TGTGCTAGTGGTTTGGGGGCAGCAACTAATGAAAAACTGTTTTTT	CASGLGAATNEKLFF
TRBV9	.	.	TRBJ2-7	TGTGCCAGCAGCGGCCGGGACTCCAACTACGAGCAGTACTTC	CASSGRDSNYEQYF
TRBV23-1	.	.	TRBJ1-4	TGCGCCAGCAGTCAGTATGACAGGAATGAAAAACTGTTTTTT	CASSQYDRNEKLFF
TRBV6-6	.	.	TRBJ1-5	TGTGCCAGCAGCAACGGGGGGGCGCATCAGCCCCAGCATTTT	CASSNGGAHQPQHF
TRBV27	.	.	TRBJ1-5	TGTGCCAGCAGTTTTTTGGGCAGGGGACATCAGCCCCAGCATTTT	CASSFLGRGHQPQHF
TRBV18	TRBD1	.	TRBJ1-1	TGTGCCAGCTCACCGAGGGGACAGGGTTATTCCACTGAAGCTTTCTTT	CASSPRGQGYSTEAFF
TRBV4-1	TRBD1	.	TRBJ1-3	TGCGCCAGCAGCCTCGAGACAGGGTATGGAAACACCATATATTTT	CASSLETGYGNTIYF
TRBV19	.	few	TRBJ2-6	TGTGCCAGGCCACCAACAACCAGGACAGATACCCTCTCTGGGGCCAACGTCCTGACTTTC	CARPPTTRTDTLSGANVLTF
TRBV5-5	.	.	TRBJ2-1	TGTGCCAGCAGCTTGGCACTGCGGGAAGGCCAGTTCTTC	CASSLALREGQFF
TRBV14	.	.	TRBJ1-1	TGTGCCAGCAGCCACGTGAGGAGCGACACTGAAGCTTTCTTT	CASSHVRSDTEAFF
TRBV5-1	.	.	TRBJ2-7	TGCGCCAGCAGCGCGGGTTACGAGCAGTACTTC	CASSAGYEQYF
TRBV9	TRBD1	.	TRBJ2-3	TGTGCCAGCAGCGTATTACAGGGGGCGACAGATACGCAGTATTTT	CASSVLQGATDTQYF
TRBV9	.	.	TRBJ1-5	TGTGCCAGCAGCGTAGCAGGGAACAATCAGCCCCAGCATTTT	CASSVAGNNQPQHF
TRBV18	.	.	TRBJ1-2	TGTGCCAGCTCACCAACATTGGTGGCTGCCCGGGGAGGCTACACCTTC	CASSPTLVAARGGYTF
TRBV12-5	TRBD1	.	TRBJ1-1	TGTGCTAGTGGTCAACAGGGGAAAGCTTTCTTT	CASGQQGKAFF
TRBV18	TRBD1	once	TRBJ1-1	TGTGCCAGCTCATCGGGACAGGGGTATTACACTGAAGCTTTCTTT	CASSSGQGYYTEAFF
TRBV28	TRBD1	.	TRBJ1-5	TGTGCCAGCAGTGACGGGACAGGGGTGAAGCCCCAGCATTTT	CASSDGTGVKPQHF
TRBV18	.	.	TRBJ1-1	TGTGCCAGCTCACCGTCAGGGAACACTGAAGCTTTCTTT	CASSPSGNTEAFF
TRBV10-3	.	.	TRBJ1-1	TGTGCCATCAGTGAAGGATCGGGGAACACTGAAGCTTTCTTT	CAISEGSGNTEAFF
TRBV18	TRBD2	.	TRBJ2-3	TGTGCCAGCTCACCAGGACTAGCGGGGGGAGTTTCAGATACGCAGTATTTT	CASSPGLAGGVSDTQYF
TRBV10-3	.	.	TRBJ1-2	TGTGCCATCAGTGGGGGGGAGAACTATGGCTACACCTTC	CAISGGENYGYTF
TRBV5-4	.	.	TRBJ2-7	TGTGCCAGCAGCTTGGTGGGCCCAGCGGACTACGAGCAGTACTTC	CASSLVGPADYEQYF
TRBV15	.	.	TRBJ1-1	TGTGCCACCAGCATCGGGAGGGACGGAAGTAACACTGAAGCTTTCTTT	CATSIGRDGSNTEAFF
TRBV10-1	TRBD1	.	TRBJ1-2	TGCGCCAGCGTCCGGGACAGGGGTCTACGGTATGGCTACACCTTC	CASVRDRGLRYGYTF
TRBV7-3	.	.	TRBJ2-1	TGTGCCAGCAGCAAACAGGGTTTCTACAATGAGCAGTTCTTC	CASSKQGFYNEQFF
TRBV7-9	TRBD1	.	TRBJ2-3	TGTGCCAGCAGCTTCCACACAGGGGCGAGCACAGATACGCAGTATTTT	CASSFHTGASTDTQYF
TRBV11-2	.	.	TRBJ2-7	TGTGCCAGCAGCTTCGGAAGACTAGCCTACGAGCAGTACTTC	CASSFGRLAYEQYF
TRBV7-9	.	.	TRBJ2-2	TGTGCCAGCAGCCCCTTAGCGGCGAACACCGGGGAGCTGTTTTTT	CASSPLAANTGELFF
TRBV13	TRBD2	.	TRBJ2-2	TGTGCCAGCAGTCGCGGGGGTCCCGGGGAGCTGTTTTTT	CASSRGGPGELFF
TRBV29-1	TRBD2	.	TRBJ2-3	TGCAGCGCTTCTAGCGGGAGGATCCCTCCGCAGTATTTT	CSASSGRIPPQYF
TRBV10-3	TRBD1	once	TRBJ1-2	TGTGCCATCAGTGATACGGGACAGGGTAATTATGGCTACACCTTC	CAISDTGQGNYGYTF
TRBV19	.	.	TRBJ1-2	TGTGCCAGTAGTATAGGGGGGGTAGGGTCGGCTAACTATGGCTACACCTTC	CASSIGGVGSANYGYTF